These 16 T cell receptor beta chains came from one sample sequenced in a study of OX40 agonist ivuxolimab in advanced cancers. Profiling relied on immunoSEQ multiplex PCR, and the TCRdb table lists in-frame clones only, not all of them. The repertoire includes 60,000 to 75,000 clones, approximately 85% of them detected once, and more than 5% sits in the top ten. Sequencing used CD4+ or CD8+ T cells sorted from blood, obtained in a trial of the OX40 agonist ivuxolimab. The source of these receptors is an adult with an advanced solid tumor such as melanoma, head and neck, liver or kidney cancer.

The CDR3 region is CASSEGLGYGYTF. In DNA form, the CDR3 reads TGTGCCAGCAGTGAAGGGCTTGGGTATGGCTACACCTTC. The chain links TRBV6-1 to TRBJ1-2, with D uncertain. The V gene lost 1 base and the J gene lost 5 bases, with 8 bases spanning the gap. CDR3 length equals 13 residues. CDR1 is MNHNS, CDR2 SASEGT, per germline.

The chain joins TRBV11-2 to TRBJ2-1, with no clear D. V shed 0 bases and J shed 6 bases, with 12 bases lying between them. Looked up from germline, CDR1 is SGHAT and CDR2 is FQNNGV. The CDR3 covers 15 residues. CDR3 amino acids: CASSLDRTPGNEQFF. CDR3 nucleotide sequence: TGTGCCAGCAGCTTAGATCGGACCCCGGGCAATGAGCAGTTCTTC.

This clone showed up just a few times. The rearrangement uses TRBV28 and TRBJ1-5, with a weak D call TRBD1 (6 bases). Trimming stripped 4 bases from V and 0 bases from J, with 13 bases between. The CDR3 contains 16 residues. Germline V CDR1 and CDR2: MDHEN, SYDVKM. The CDR3 DNA follows: TGTGCCAGCAGTTGGTTGGGGGCCGATAGCAATCAGCCCCAGCATTTT. Translation gives CASSWLGADSNQPQHF.

This clone has just a few counts. V and J are TRBV30 and TRBJ2-1; tentative D call: TRBD2 (5 bases). Germline V lookup: CDR1 GTSNPN, CDR2 SVGIG (reference sequence). The CDR3 covers 12 residues. The germline V and J ends were trimmed by 0 bases and 8 bases, with 8 bases remaining between them. The CDR3 spells CAWSVGLYEQFF. DNA of the CDR3: TGTGCCTGGAGTGTAGGACTGTATGAGCAGTTCTTC.

This chain links TRBV27 with TRBJ1-2; D is uncertain. The V end lost 0 bases, the J end lost 6 bases, and 8 bases lay between the germline ends. The CDR3 sequence is 13 residues long. Germline CDR1 is MNHEY and CDR2 is SMNVEV (reference sequence). CDR3 sequence (DNA): TGTGCCAGCAGTTTATCCCAACGACATGGCTACACCTTC. Its protein is CASSLSQRHGYTF.

Only a few counts were recorded for this clone. In nucleotides, the CDR3 is TGTGCCAGCAGTGACTCCGGGACAGCGAATGAGCAGTTCTTC. Protein sequence: CASSDSGTANEQFF. The V and J genes are TRBV25-1 and TRBJ2-1; TRBD1 matches at 7 bases. The CDR3 runs to 14 residues. CDR1 and CDR2 (germline): MGHDK, SYGVNS. J gave up 7 bases and V 3 bases, and 6 bases lay outside the gene matches. The full variable domain, its missing parts supplied by reference TRBV25-1 and TRBJ2-1, is EADIYQTPRYLVIGTGKKITLECSQTMGHDKMYWYQQDPGMELHLIHYSYGVNSTEKGDLSSESTVSRIRTEHFPLTLESARPSHTSQYLCASSDSGTANEQFFGPGTRLTVL.

The chain has TRBV28 and TRBJ1-1; the D gene is possibly TRBD1 (5 bases). CDR3 length: 13 residues. Per the germline V gene, CDR1 is MDHEN and CDR2 is SYDVKM. V was trimmed by 9 bases and J by 1 base, leaving 12 bases between them. The CDR3 reads CASVRRGNTEAFF. The CDR3 DNA reads as TGTGCCAGTGTGAGAAGGGGGAACACTGAAGCTTTCTTT. Full variable domain (outside the CDR3, taken from reference TRBV28 and TRBJ1-1): DVKVTQSSRYLVKRTGEKVFLECVQDMDHENMFWYRQDPGLGLRLIYFSYDVKMKEKGDIPEGYSVSREKKERFSLILESASTNQTSMYLCASVRRGNTEAFFGQGTRLTVV.

This rearrangement joins TRBV14 to TRBJ2-2; D gene unclear. The CDR3 length is 13 residues. Germline-derived CDR1 and CDR2 are SGHDN and FVKESK. Trimming took off 2 bases at V and 5 bases at J, with 6 bases between the two ends. The CDR3 DNA reads TGTGCCAGCAGCCAAACCGTTACCGGGGAGCTGTTTTTT. Protein sequence: CASSQTVTGELFF.

The chain uses TRBV28 and TRBJ1-2; 11 positions match TRBD1. Trimming cost V 4 bases and J 0 bases; bases outside gene matches: 4. This CDR3 is 16 amino acids long. Germline-derived CDR1 and CDR2 are MDHEN and SYDVKM. Here the CDR3 reads CASSSPGQGANYGYTF. Written as DNA, the CDR3 is TGTGCCAGCAGTTCCCCGGGACAGGGGGCTAACTATGGCTACACCTTC.

This chain links TRBV14 with TRBJ2-6; TRBD1 might be the D (6 bases). Trimming left V 4 bases short and J 4 bases short, with 17 bases between. The germline gives CDR1 SGHDN, CDR2 FVKESK. The CDR3 totals 17 residues. In DNA form, the CDR3 reads TGTGCCAGCAGCCTCCTCCCCACAGGGCACGGGGCCAACGTCCTGACTTTC. Translating it yields CASSLLPTGHGANVLTF.

The chain carries TRBV15 and TRBJ1-3, with D unclear. This CDR3 comprises 13 residues. V lost 6 bases and J lost 0, with 6 bases in between. Germline CDR1 LNHNV, CDR2 YYDKDF (reference sequence). The CDR3 DNA reads TGTGCCACCAGTAGCCTCTCTGGAAACACCATATATTTT. This gives the protein CATSSLSGNTIYF.

The V gene is TRBV7-2, the J gene TRBJ1-2, with 7 bases matching TRBD1. V was pared by 5 bases and J by 3 bases, with 15 bases of the junction left unmatched. The CDR3 is 17 amino acids. Germline CDR1 SGHTA, CDR2 FQGNSA. CDR3 region: CASSPLGTGAVYYGYTF. Written as DNA, the CDR3 is TGTGCCAGCAGCCCACTGGGAACAGGGGCAGTCTACTATGGCTACACCTTC. Filled out from reference TRBV7-2 and TRBJ1-2, the complete variable domain reads GAGVSQSPSNKVTEKGKDVELRCDPISGHTALYWYRQSLGQGLEFLIYFQGNSAPDKSGLPSDRFSAERTGGSVSTLTIQRTQQEDSAVYLCASSPLGTGAVYYGYTFGSGTRLTVV.

The count of this clone is one. The chain employs TRBV7-3 and TRBJ2-7, with D tentatively TRBD1 or TRBD2 (5 bases each). Between the trimmed V and J ends, which lost 3 bases and 5 bases, there was a span of 17 bases. CDR3 length: 15 residues. Looked up from germline, CDR1 is SGHTA and CDR2 is FQGTGA. CDR3 sequence reads: CASSFVGTFGDEQYF. The CDR3 DNA sequence: TGTGCCAGCAGCTTTGTCGGGACCTTTGGGGACGAGCAGTACTTC.

CDR3 nucleotides: TGTGCCAGCAGCACCCTGACACGGGAGATGTACTACGAGCAGTACTTC. Protein: CASSTLTREMYYEQYF. V and J are TRBV5-4 and TRBJ2-7, with D possibly matching TRBD2 (6 bases). V shed 4 bases and J shed 3 bases, with 20 bases lying between them. The length of the CDR3 is 16 residues. Germline CDR1 reads SGHNT; CDR2 reads YYREEE (reference sequence).

CDR3 DNA sequence: TGTGCCAGTAGTTCCCTAGCGGGTGGGTACAATGAGCAGTTCTTC. This gives the protein CASSSLAGGYNEQFF. The V and J genes are TRBV19 and TRBJ2-1; 8 bases are shared with TRBD2. CDR1 and CDR2 (germline): LNHDA, SQIVND (reference sequence). This CDR3 comprises 15 residues. V shed 5 bases and J 4 bases; nucleotides not matched to a gene: 7.

The chain uses TRBV30 and TRBJ2-7, with D hard to call. V lost 4 bases and J lost 5, with 9 bases in between. Germline assignment: CDR1 GTSNPN and CDR2 SVGIG (reference sequence). This CDR3 comprises 11 residues. The CDR3 DNA follows: TGTGCCTGGACTGGGATGGACGAGCAGTACTTC. Protein product: CAWTGMDEQYF.